The clone carrying this T cell receptor beta chain was picked up one time. Its antigen is not known. Profiled with immunoSEQ multiplex PCR; TCRdb holds only in-frame clones, not every one. The sample lists roughly 700,000 clones, roughly 90% occurring once. Noted treatment: 19 received Ad26.COV2.S at low or high dose, single or two shots; 5 received placebo; per-sample allocation not given. The study sampled participants on day 63 after the first vaccine or placebo injection. This sample is part of a study of Ad26.COV2.S vaccination and SARS-CoV-2 variants. Study at large: Once or twice, 56 days apart, Ad26.COV2.S was delivered intramuscularly.

Regarding the study as a whole: Reports say spike-specific CD8+ and CD4+ T cell responses covered substantial breadth after vaccination.

This specimen consisted of peripheral blood, obtained in a trial of Ad26.COV2.S vaccine versus placebo. The TCR originated in a person aged 18-60 years who received the Ad26.COV2.S COVID-19 vaccine or a placebo.

For the CDR3, the DNA is TGTGCCAGCAGCTCAAGTAGAACAGGGGCAGTTTTAGAGACCCAGTACTTC. It encodes CASSSSRTGAVLETQYF. This chain links TRBV7-9 with TRBJ2-5; 7 nucleotides align to TRBD1. Germline lookup yields CDR1 SEHNR and CDR2 FQNEAQ (reference sequence). V lost 4 bases and J lost 4; bases outside the gene matches: 15. The CDR3 runs 17 residues.